This T cell receptor (beta chain) was profiled in a study of blood T cell repertoires in COVID-19. Overall study context: Specimens from acute and convalescent COVID-19 originated in the United States, Italy and Spain. T cells, B-cell-depleted T cells, or PBMCs supplied cDNA or gDNA.

The CDR3 covers 15 residues. CDR1 and CDR2 (germline): SGHRS, YFSETQ. Trimming cost V 2 bases and J 6 bases, with 18 bases left between them. Original analysis: Estimation of nucleated cell counts was performed using reference gene primer amplification. Method: immunoSEQ multiplex PCR; TCRdb's copy keeps in-frame clones and lacks some. The V and J calls and clone size are taken from that table; D and trimming were inferred from the DNA. The sample has more than 300,000 clones; over 70% are singletons. The source is a woman in her fifties or sixties with acute or convalescent COVID-19. The chain employs TRBV5-1 and TRBJ2-7; tentatively, D is TRBD2 (5 bases). The sample was peripheral blood. The CDR3: CASSFGLGPGSEQYV. Written as DNA, the CDR3 is TGCGCCAGCAGCTTCGGCCTAGGTCCGGGATCCGAGCAGTACGTC.